This T cell receptor (beta chain) derives from a study of blood T cell repertoires in COVID-19. Study background: Specimens from acute and convalescent COVID-19 originated in the United States, Italy and Spain.

Authors' processing steps: Nucleated cell number was recorded as an estimate derived from reference gene primer amplification. The table came from immunoSEQ multiplex PCR; TCRdb's copy has only in-frame clones and leaves some out. V and J calls and clone size come straight from that table; D and trimming were deduced from the DNA. Among 170,000 or so clones listed, almost 85% were seen once. Germline V gene data show CDR1 as MNHNY and CDR2 as SVGAGI (reference sequence). The trim removed 5 bases at V and 6 bases at J, leaving 6 bases unmatched. The CDR3 runs 15 residues. The sequencing sample was made of peripheral blood. The gene calls are TRBV6-6 and TRBJ2-1; 11 bases fit TRBD2. The receptor's source is a man between 18 and 29 years old with active or convalescent COVID-19. The CDR3: CASSQTGTSGNEQFF. CDR3 sequence (DNA): TGTGCCAGCAGTCAAACCGGGACTAGCGGCAATGAGCAGTTCTTC.